The rows below give T cell receptor beta chains drawn from one sample of a study of CD8 T cells in Susac syndrome. TCRdb called the immunoSEQ multiplex PCR reads again in MiXCR, with one record for every CDR3 protein. Seen here are around 280,000 distinct CDR3 sequences, around 90% observed once, and the top ten hold about 0.07%. Sequenced: CD4+ T cells from PBMCs. Receptors were obtained from a human donor with multiple sclerosis. CDR3s include the opening cysteine and the closing phenylalanine or tryptophan. The D gene is left open where the match is weak. The listing skips clone size in some rows; elsewhere it reads once, few, many or a size class.

j_gene,v_gene,abundance,d_gene,CDR3nt,CDR3aa
TRBJ2-5,TRBV5-4,.,TRBD2,TGTGCCAGCAGCTCGGGACTAGCGGGGCCTCGGACCCAGTACTTC,CASSSGLAGPRTQYF
TRBJ1-4,TRBV20-1,.,.,TGCAGTGGTTGGACCCCAACTAATGAAAAACTGTTTTTT,CSGWTPTNEKLFF
TRBJ2-7,TRBV5-1,.,.,TGCGCCAGCAGCTGGGACGCCGCCTCCTACGAGCAGTACTTC,CASSWDAASYEQYF
TRBJ1-1,TRBV29-1,.,TRBD1,TGCAGCGCCGGACAGGGGAACACTGAAGCTTTCTTT,CSAGQGNTEAFF
TRBJ2-7,TRBV18,.,TRBD1,TGTGCCAGCTCATGGGACAGGGGTTCCTACGAGCAGTACTTC,CASSWDRGSYEQYF
TRBJ2-7,TRBV2,.,TRBD1,TGTGCCAGCAGTGATTGGGGGGACAGGGCAAAAGACGAGCAGTACTTC,CASSDWGDRAKDEQYF
TRBJ2-7,TRBV21-1,.,.,TGTGCCAGCAGCAGACAGGCATCCTACGAGCAGTACTTC,CASSRQASYEQYF
TRBJ2-2,TRBV12-3/TRBV12-4,.,.,TGTGCCAGCAAGAGGGGGGCGGGCGGGGAGCTGTTTTTT,CASKRGAGGELFF
TRBJ1-2,TRBV5-1,once,TRBD1,TGCGCCAGCAGTTCGGGACAGATCGATGGCTACACCTTC,CASSSGQIDGYTF
TRBJ2-5,TRBV2,.,TRBD1,TGTGCCAGCGGGCAAACAGGGGTAGCGGAGACCCAGTACTTC,CASGQTGVAETQYF
TRBJ1-5,TRBV12-3/TRBV12-4,.,TRBD1,TGTGCCAGCAGTCGAGGGGGCTGGGTGCCCCAGCATTTT,CASSRGGWVPQHF
TRBJ2-7,TRBV10-3,once,TRBD1,TGTGCCATCAGTCCTATCGACAGGGGGAACTACGAGCAGTACTTC,CAISPIDRGNYEQYF
TRBJ2-3,TRBV5-1,.,.,TGCGCCAGCATTCGATCGGTAGACACAGATACGCAGTATTTT,CASIRSVDTDTQYF
TRBJ2-1,TRBV30,.,.,TGTGCCTGGAGTGTAGGGGGGAGCCCCTACAATGAGCAGTTCTTC,CAWSVGGSPYNEQFF
TRBJ2-2,TRBV7-2,.,.,TGTGCCAGCAGCTTGAGCCAAGCGAACACCGGGGAGCTGTTTTTT,CASSLSQANTGELFF
TRBJ2-1,TRBV11-2,once,TRBD2,TGTGCCAGCAGCTTACGACTAGCGGGAGAATACAATGAGCAGTTCTTC,CASSLRLAGEYNEQFF
TRBJ2-7,TRBV7-9,.,.,TGTGCCAGCACCCCTGGGTACGGAAACTACGAGCAGTACTTC,CASTPGYGNYEQYF
TRBJ2-7,TRBV10-3,.,TRBD2,TGTGCCATCGCTCCTAGCGGGATCGATTACGAGCAGTACTTC,CAIAPSGIDYEQYF
TRBJ1-2,TRBV24-1,once,.,TGTGCCACCAGTCCAGGGCAGTATGGCTACACCTTC,CATSPGQYGYTF
TRBJ2-1,TRBV20-1,.,TRBD2,TGCAGTGCTAGAGGGGAGACTAGCGGAAACTACAATGAGCAGTTCTTC,CSARGETSGNYNEQFF
TRBJ2-3,TRBV20-1,.,TRBD2,TGCAGTGCCACAGCGGGAGGGCCGGATACGCAGTATTTT,CSATAGGPDTQYF
TRBJ2-5,TRBV5-6,.,.,TGTGCCAGCAGCTGGAATGGGGGACCGCAACAAGAGACCCAGTACTTC,CASSWNGGPQQETQYF
TRBJ1-5,TRBV6-5,.,.,TGTGCCAGCAGCCCGGGGACTTATCAGGGACCCCAGCATTTT,CASSPGTYQGPQHF
TRBJ1-2,TRBV3-1,.,.,TGTGCCAGCAGCCAAGATACCCAGGGTAATGGCTACACCTTC,CASSQDTQGNGYTF
TRBJ2-3,TRBV12-3/TRBV12-4,.,.,TGTGCCAGCAATTCCTGGACTAGCACAGATACGCAGTATTTT,CASNSWTSTDTQYF
TRBJ1-2,TRBV20-1,.,.,TGCAGTGCTAGAGATCGTTGGCGAAATAACTATGGCTACACCTTC,CSARDRWRNNYGYTF
TRBJ2-3,TRBV20-1,.,TRBD2,TGCAGTGCTAGAGGCCGGGCGGGGGGAGGAGATACGCAGTATTTT,CSARGRAGGGDTQYF